The clone carrying this TCR beta chain appeared a few times. The antigen is not known. As for treatment: approximately 9-day PBMC culture with coronavirus spike peptide pools or control peptides (ViraFEST assay). The Oncomine TCR Beta short-read assay sequenced DNA from cultured CD4+ T cells. TCRdb used MiXCR to reprocess the PCR reads, holding one entry per CDR3 protein. In the table there are around 13,000 distinct CDR3 sequences, around 74% of which are singletons. This specimen comes from a study of vaccination and CD4 T cells after COVID-19. Whole-study context: Samples were taken after vaccination, a median of roughly 65 days after dose two, with a range of 14 to 241. Spike peptides, overlapping and drawn from SARS-CoV-2, HCoV-NL63, HCoV-OC43 and HCoV-229E, were used to stimulate cells.

Sample: CD4+ T cells from blood, cultured in vitro, taken after SARS-CoV-2 vaccination. This sequence originates from a human donor who received a COVID-19 vaccine.

The CDR3 sequence is CASSLSMGSGNTIYF. CDR3 nucleotide sequence: TGTGCCAGCAGCTTAAGTATGGGCTCTGGAAACACCATATATTTT. J is TRBJ1-3 and V is TRBV7-6; no reliable D call. CDR1 and CDR2 (germline): SGHVS, FNYEAQ. The length of the CDR3 is 15 residues. Trimming shortened V by 2 bases and J by 0 bases, and 8 bases separated the two germline ends.